This T cell receptor beta chain was obtained from a study of CD8 T cells in ankylosing spondylitis. Quantitative 5'-RACE with molecular barcodes was used to make the TCR beta libraries. TCRdb called the 5' RACE reads again in MiXCR, with one record for every CDR3 protein. The sample consists of under 55,000 distinct CDR3 sequences, 7.4% of them appearing once. This clonotype came up many times. No antigen is known for it. Findings of the study overall: Researchers report that disease-linked clones proved CD8+ and relatively rare in peripheral blood. A TCR beta motif of several highly homologous variants seemed to mark ankylosing spondylitis blood. Reportedly, disease-linked clones are significantly enriched in ankylosing spondylitis patients' matched synovial fluid.

The clonotype was recovered from a female donor with ankylosing spondylitis or in good health (not recorded which). Sequencing input: blood, either unsorted or a sorted T cell fraction (not recorded which).

Here the CDR3 reads CASSGQGPDTQYF. CDR3 sequence (DNA): TGTGCCAGCAGTGGCCAGGGACCAGATACGCAGTATTTT. The V gene is TRBV12-3 or TRBV12-4, the J gene TRBJ2-3; D may be TRBD1 or TRBD2 (5 bases each). V shed 5 bases and J shed 4 bases, with 10 bases lying between them. The CDR3 is made up of 13 amino acids.